One sample yielded the 27 T cell receptor beta chains listed below, sequenced in a study of T-cell memory formation after mild COVID-19. TCRdb re-called the 5' RACE reads with MiXCR, one entry per CDR3 protein. This sample yields 200,000 to 300,000 distinct CDR3 sequences, of which roughly 15% are seen a single time; more than 2% belongs to the top ten. Sequenced material: PBMCs or a T cell subset sorted from them (not recorded which). Source of these receptors: an adult woman who had mild COVID-19 (a few samples of this study predate the infection). Cell type and time point are not known.

This clonotype has only a few counts. The rearrangement uses TRBV25-1 and TRBJ1-2, with D hard to call. The CDR3 extends over 10 amino acids. Looked up from germline, CDR1 is MGHDK and CDR2 is SYGVNS. V was shortened by 3 bases and J by 13 bases, with 9 bases between the two germline ends. This chain's CDR3 is CASSDLRFTF. CDR3 coding DNA: TGTGCCAGCAGTGACCTCCGTTTCACCTTC.

The rearrangement uses TRBV7-6 and TRBJ2-7; D is possibly TRBD1 (7 bases). The CDR3 loop spans 15 amino acids. Trimming pared 3 bases from V and 2 bases from J, leaving 14 bases between. The germline gives CDR1 SGHVS, CDR2 FNYEAQ. CDR3 DNA sequence: TGTGCCAGCAGCTTGCGGGACAGCGTTGCCTACGAGCAGTACTTC. Protein product: CASSLRDSVAYEQYF.

This chain joins TRBV5-5 and TRBJ2-1; maybe TRBD1 (5 bases). Germline assignment: CDR1 SGHKS and CDR2 YYEKEE (reference sequence). The CDR3 sequence is 12 residues long. With 4 bases removed from V and 9 bases from J, the gap between germline ends came to 11 bases. As DNA, the CDR3 is TGTGCCAGCAGCCAGGACAATGCTGAGCAGTTCTTC. This sequence encodes CASSQDNAEQFF.

The chain uses TRBV7-3 and TRBJ2-7; 8 bases are shared with TRBD2. The V gene's germline CDR1 is SGHTA and CDR2 FQGTGA. The CDR3 has 15 residues. Trimming at V came to 5 bases and at J to 2 bases, leaving 8 bases not matched to a gene. CDR3 nucleotide sequence: TGTGCCAGCAGCCCTACCCCGGGGGGGACCTACGAGCAGTACTTC. Residues: CASSPTPGGTYEQYF.

V is TRBV25-1 and J is TRBJ2-5; 10 bases are a match to TRBD2. The CDR3 has 15 residues. V was pared by 5 bases and J by 4 bases, with 7 bases of the junction left unmatched. From germline, CDR1 is MGHDK and CDR2 SYGVNS. CDR3 sequence reads: CASSPDLAGVETQYF. CDR3 sequence (DNA): TGTGCCAGCAGTCCGGATCTAGCGGGAGTAGAGACCCAGTACTTC.

In its sample, this clonotype was seen a few times. A read error may be the cause here, since a much bigger clone is one base away. The genes are TRBV4-2 and TRBJ1-3; D is undetermined. With 3 bases removed from V and 4 bases from J, the gap between germline ends came to 1 base. The CDR3 sequence is 11 residues long. Germline CDR1 is LGHNA and CDR2 is YNFKEQ. CDR3 nucleotide sequence: TGTGCCAGCAGCCAGGGAAACACCATATATTTT. This encodes CASSQGNTIYF.

The chain carries TRBV5-1 and TRBJ1-6; 9 bases are a match to TRBD1. With 4 bases clipped from V and 8 bases from J, the junction kept 4 bases outside the gene matches. Germline V gene lookup returns CDR1 SGHRS and CDR2 YFSETQ. This CDR3 is 14 amino acids long. In DNA form, the CDR3 reads TGCGCCAGCAGCCAGGACAGGGGATATTCACCCCTCCACTTT. Translated, it gives CASSQDRGYSPLHF. The complete variable domain, with remaining parts taken from reference TRBV5-1 and TRBJ1-6, reads KAGVTQTPRYLIKTRGQQVTLSCSPISGHRSVSWYQQTPGQGLQFLFEYFSETQRNKGNFPGRFSGRQFSNSRSEMNVSTLELGDSALYLCASSQDRGYSPLHFGNGTRLTVT.

This chain joins TRBV12-3 or TRBV12-4 and TRBJ1-2; maybe TRBD1 (6 bases). V was trimmed by 5 bases and J by 2 bases, leaving 9 bases between them. The CDR3 runs to 13 residues. CDR3 residues: CASSVTGNYGYTF. The CDR3 DNA reads TGTGCCAGCAGTGTGACAGGCAACTATGGCTACACCTTC.

This clonotype was detected a few times. The chain links TRBV25-1 to TRBJ1-1, with 7 bases lining up with TRBD1. V shed 7 bases and J 3 bases; nucleotides not matched to a gene: 11. The length of the CDR3 is 15 residues. CDR1 is MGHDK, CDR2 SYGVNS, per germline. For the CDR3, the DNA is TGTGCCAGCAAGTCCCTGCGGGACAGCCACACTGAAGCTTTCTTT. It yields the protein CASKSLRDSHTEAFF.

The V and J genes are TRBV7-6 and TRBJ1-6; D perhaps matches TRBD1 (5 bases). V was clipped by 5 bases and J by 10 bases, with 18 bases between them. The CDR3 spans 15 residues. CDR1 is SGHVS, CDR2 FNYEAQ, per germline. The DNA for the CDR3 is TGTGCCAGCAGCGCTGTGGAGGGGTCGGGGTCACCCCTCCACTTT. Translated, it gives CASSAVEGSGSPLHF.

Only a few counts were recorded for this clonotype. V gene TRBV27 combines with J gene TRBJ1-1, with D perhaps TRBD1 (6 bases). Germline lookup yields CDR1 MNHEY and CDR2 SMNVEV (reference sequence). V was trimmed by 3 bases and J by 2 bases, leaving 10 bases between them. This CDR3 region has 14 residues. The CDR3 loop is CASSLQGINTEAFF. The CDR3 DNA reads TGTGCCAGCAGTTTGCAGGGGATAAACACTGAAGCTTTCTTT.

This clonotype was counted ten times or more. The chain links TRBV11-2 to TRBJ2-7; the D gene could be TRBD1 or TRBD2 (5 bases each). Per germline, CDR1 SGHAT and CDR2 FQNNGV. There are 13 residues in the CDR3. V was shortened by 1 base and J by 6 bases, with 10 bases between the two germline ends. This CDR3 reads CASSLGAGSEQYF. In DNA form, the CDR3 reads TGTGCCAGCAGCTTAGGCGCAGGGAGCGAGCAGTACTTC.

This clonotype came up a few times. This chain uses TRBV30 with TRBJ1-2; TRBD1 agrees at 9 bases. The germline V gene encodes CDR1 GTSNPN and CDR2 SVGIG (reference sequence). The CDR3 runs 14 residues. V lost 2 bases to trimming and J lost 3 bases; unmatched junction nucleotides: 4. In nucleotides, the CDR3 is TGTGCCTGGAGTAAGGACAGGGGACACTATGGCTACACCTTC. Amino acids: CAWSKDRGHYGYTF.

This clonotype has just a few counts. V gene TRBV7-2 combines with J gene TRBJ2-2; D uncertain. Germline CDR1 reads SGHTA; CDR2 reads FQGNSA. V lost 6 bases to trimming and J lost 7 bases, with 12 bases between them. The CDR3 totals 13 residues. This CDR3 reads CASSPWGFGELFF. CDR3 nucleotide sequence: TGTGCCAGCAGTCCCTGGGGTTTCGGGGAGCTGTTTTTT.

This clonotype has just a few counts. The V and J genes are TRBV5-1 and TRBJ2-2; the match to TRBD1 covers 7 bases. The germline V gene has CDR1 SGHRS and CDR2 YFSETQ. This CDR3 has 15 residues. J gave up 3 bases and V 2 bases, and 4 bases lay outside the gene matches. CDR3 amino acids: CASSFRQGDTGELFF. Here the CDR3 DNA reads TGCGCCAGCAGCTTTAGACAGGGTGACACCGGGGAGCTGTTTTTT.

The chain recombines TRBV10-2 with TRBJ2-1; 12 bases fit TRBD2. This CDR3 has 15 residues. Germline CDR1 is WSHSY and CDR2 is SAAADI. Trimming at V came to 8 bases and at J to 6 bases, leaving 8 bases not matched to a gene. The CDR3 region is CASLRLAGAVNEQFF. Here the CDR3 DNA reads TGCGCCAGCCTCCGACTAGCGGGGGCCGTCAATGAGCAGTTCTTC.

This clonotype was recorded many times. The chain uses TRBV7-8 and TRBJ2-1, with D perhaps matching TRBD2 (7 bases). The CDR3 sequence is 15 residues long. V lost 4 bases and J lost 6, with 16 bases in between. The germline CDR1 and CDR2 sequences are SGHVS and FQNEAQ. The DNA for the CDR3 is TGTGCCAGCAGCTCCGGACTGGGAGGGGGCAATGAGCAGTTCTTC. Encoded protein: CASSSGLGGGNEQFF.

This chain connects TRBV12-3 or TRBV12-4 to TRBJ1-3; 8 positions agree with TRBD1. The ends lost 5 bases at V and 2 bases at J; junction bases unmatched: 2. This CDR3 region has 14 residues. The CDR3 region is CASSIQGAGNTIYF. The CDR3 region has the DNA TGTGCCAGCAGTATACAGGGGGCTGGAAACACCATATATTTT.

V and J are TRBV6-1 and TRBJ2-3, with TRBD2 identical over 13 bases. The CDR3 is 16 amino acids. Germline V CDR1 and CDR2: MNHNS, SASEGT. J gave up 6 bases and V 2 bases, and 5 bases lay outside the gene matches. CDR3 protein: CASSEPTSGGKDTQYF. CDR3 in DNA: TGTGCCAGCAGTGAACCGACTAGCGGGGGGAAGGATACGCAGTATTTT.

This clonotype was seen at least ten times. The gene calls are TRBV23-1 and TRBJ2-7; D possibly corresponds to TRBD1 (6 bases). TRBV23-1 is known as an ORF, though its function is uncertain. This CDR3 contains 13 residues. Trimming pared 6 bases from V and 5 bases from J, leaving 14 bases between. The CDR3 DNA follows: TGCGCCAGCAGCCACAGGGAATGCAACGAGCAGTACTTC. It codes for CASSHRECNEQYF.

This clonotype was counted a few times. This sequence joins TRBV3-1 and TRBJ1-1; weak D call: TRBD1 (6 bases). CDR1 LGHDT and CDR2 YNNKEL come from the germline V gene (reference sequence). The ends were cut back, 4 bases at V and 0 bases at J, with 18 bases in the middle. There are 17 residues in the CDR3. CDR3 amino acids: CASSPSGARPLNTEAFF. CDR3 nucleotide sequence: TGTGCCAGCAGCCCCTCGGGGGCCCGACCTTTGAACACTGAAGCTTTCTTT.

The chain employs TRBV20-1 and TRBJ2-7; 7 bases map to TRBD2. In germline, CDR1 is DFQATT, CDR2 SNEGSKA (reference sequence). Trimming removed 6 bases from V and 4 bases from J; junction bases left unmatched: 18. The CDR3 runs 16 residues. The CDR3 nucleotides are TGCAGTGCACACCAGAAAGGCACTAGCGAGGAGTACGAGCAGTACTTC. Protein sequence: CSAHQKGTSEEYEQYF.

This chain links TRBV5-1 with TRBJ1-1; D gene ambiguous. In germline, CDR1 is SGHRS, CDR2 YFSETQ. The CDR3 totals 15 residues. V was trimmed by 0 bases and J by 2 bases, leaving 11 bases between them. In DNA, the CDR3 is TGCGCCAGCAGCTTGGATCTGGGTTCAAACACTGAAGCTTTCTTT. Protein: CASSLDLGSNTEAFF.

V is TRBV29-1 and J is TRBJ2-1, with TRBD2 matching 8 bases. CDR3 size: 13 residues. Trimming at V came to 4 bases and at J to 4 bases, leaving 3 bases not matched to a gene. Per the germline V gene, CDR1 is SQVTM and CDR2 is ANQGSEA. The CDR3 is CSVVPGGYNEQFF. In DNA, the CDR3 is TGCAGCGTTGTTCCGGGGGGGTACAATGAGCAGTTCTTC.

This clonotype occurred a few times. The rearrangement joins TRBV7-2 to TRBJ1-2; 7 bases agree with TRBD1. Germline CDR1 reads SGHTA; CDR2 reads FQGNSA. This CDR3 is built from 16 residues. V was clipped by 5 bases and J by 0 bases; unmatched bases: 9. CDR3 residues: CASSLMGDSTNYGYTF. The CDR3 DNA is TGTGCCAGCAGCCTCATGGGGGACAGTACTAACTATGGCTACACCTTC. Using reference TRBV7-2 and TRBJ1-2 for the parts outside the CDR3, the full variable domain is GAGVSQSPSNKVTEKGKDVELRCDPISGHTALYWYRQSLGQGLEFLIYFQGNSAPDKSGLPSDRFSAERTGGSVSTLTIQRTQQEDSAVYLCASSLMGDSTNYGYTFGSGTRLTVV.

The chain joins TRBV5-1 to TRBJ2-7, with D perhaps TRBD1 (5 bases). Trimming took off 5 bases at V and 3 bases at J, with 15 bases between the two ends. This CDR3 is built from 14 residues. Looked up from germline, CDR1 is SGHRS and CDR2 is YFSETQ. The CDR3 loop reads CASRPQGGDYEQYF. The DNA for the CDR3 is TGCGCCAGCAGGCCCCAGGGTGGGGACTACGAGCAGTACTTC.

The table lists this clonotype with a few counts. This rearrangement joins TRBV4-1 to TRBJ1-3; D not certain. Trimming removed 1 base at V and 4 bases at J, with 17 bases between. The CDR3 is 17 amino acids. Germline CDR1 is MGHRA and CDR2 is YSYEKL. The CDR3 sequence: CASSQVGWRVQGNTIYF. CDR3 in DNA: TGCGCCAGCAGCCAAGTAGGTTGGAGAGTCCAAGGAAACACCATATATTTT.